A selection of T cell receptor beta chains follows, all from one sample in a study of identical twins. A single record per CDR3 protein comes from TCRdb applying MiXCR to the 5' RACE reads. The profile covers over 550,000 distinct CDR3 sequences, with around 7.5% appearing a single time and around 1.6% taken by the ten largest. This sample also appeared in a second study, on yellow fever vaccine responses in identical twins.

Sequenced sample: PBMCs. The receptors derive from a woman younger than 35 in good health. The CDR3 runs from the conserved cysteine through the conserved F or W. Fields, in order: V gene, J gene, CDR3 length, clone size, D gene, CDR3 DNA, CDR3 protein. A D gene is named only where the DNA matches it firmly. A row's size may be missing; if present it is once, few, many or a size class.

TRBV29-1,TRBJ2-3,14,many,-,TGCAGCGCAGACGGGGGCGTTAGCACAGATACGCAGTATTTT,CSADGGVSTDTQYF
TRBV5-1,TRBJ2-5,15,few,-,TGCGCCAGCAGCCCAATCAGCGCCACCCAAGAGACCCAGTACTTC,CASSPISATQETQYF
TRBV3-1,TRBJ2-5,14,-,-,TGTGCCAGCAGCCAAGGAGCCGGCTGGGAGACCCAGTACTTC,CASSQGAGWETQYF
TRBV11-2,TRBJ2-4,18,-,TRBD2,TGTGCCAGCAGCGTGATATCCGGGACTAGGGGAGCCAAAAACATTCAGTACTTC,CASSVISGTRGAKNIQYF
TRBV6-4,TRBJ1-1,14,few,-,TGTGCCAGCAGTGAAGGGGGGAAGGCTTCTGAAGCTTTCTTT,CASSEGGKASEAFF
TRBV4-1,TRBJ2-5,15,many,-,TGCGCCAGCAGCCAATCGGGCCTGCGGGCGGCGACCCAGTACTTC,CASSQSGLRAATQYF
TRBV20-1,TRBJ2-1,15,few,TRBD2,TGCAGTGCAATCTTAGCGGGAGTATCCTACAATGAGCAGTTCTTC,CSAILAGVSYNEQFF
TRBV5-1,TRBJ2-1,15,few,-,TGCGCCAGCAGCTTGGCAGTTCTTTTGGGGAATGAGCAGTTCTTC,CASSLAVLLGNEQFF
TRBV5-1,TRBJ2-4,14,few,TRBD1,TGCGCCAGCAGCCCGGACAGGGCCAAAAACATTCAGTACTTC,CASSPDRAKNIQYF
TRBV29-1,TRBJ2-1,15,many,TRBD2,TGCAGCGTTGGGACTAGCGGGAGCGACTACAATGAGCAGTTCTTC,CSVGTSGSDYNEQFF
TRBV5-1,TRBJ1-1,15,few,-,TGCGCCAGCAGCTTTCTGGGGGATATCGACACTGAAGCTTTCTTT,CASSFLGDIDTEAFF
TRBV28,TRBJ1-6,11,many,-,TGTGCCAGCCGGGAGAATTCACCCCTCCACTTT,CASRENSPLHF
TRBV4-1,TRBJ1-5,15,few,-,TGCGCCAGCAGCAGAGGACAACCAGGGGCTCAGCCCCAGCATTTT,CASSRGQPGAQPQHF
TRBV20-1,TRBJ1-2,15,-,-,TGCAGCTGCTTCTTCGGCAGCCCTGAGTACTATGGCTACACCTTC,CSCFFGSPEYYGYTF
TRBV7-2,TRBJ2-7,15,-,TRBD2,TGTGCCAGCAGCTTAAGCGGGAGAACCTCCTACGAGCAGTACTTC,CASSLSGRTSYEQYF
TRBV4-1,TRBJ1-6,17,many,TRBD1,TGCGCCAGCAGCCAAGCAGACAGGGCAAGACATAATTCACCCCTCCACTTT,CASSQADRARHNSPLHF
TRBV4-2,TRBJ2-2,17,few,TRBD2,TGTGCCAGCAGCCAAGCGAGCGGGGGGCTTAGCACCGGGGAGCTGTTTTTT,CASSQASGGLSTGELFF
TRBV5-5,TRBJ1-1,16,-,-,TGTGCCAGCAGCTCCGTTTGGACCTTTGCCAACACTGAAGCTTTCTTT,CASSSVWTFANTEAFF
TRBV20-1,TRBJ2-3,15,many,-,TGCAGTGCTACCACAGGGAAAGGGAGCACAGATACGCAGTATTTT,CSATTGKGSTDTQYF
TRBV28,TRBJ2-1,14,many,TRBD2,TGTGCCAGCAGTTTGAAGCGGGAGGTCCATGAGCAGTTCTTC,CASSLKREVHEQFF
TRBV7-8,TRBJ2-7,17,many,-,TGTGCCAGCAGCTTAGAAGAGAGGCGGGCTTTCTCCTACGAGCAGTACTTC,CASSLEERRAFSYEQYF
TRBV4-2,TRBJ2-7,13,few,TRBD2,TGTGCCAGCAGCGGACTAGCGGGAGGCGAGCAGTACTTC,CASSGLAGGEQYF
TRBV5-1,TRBJ1-2,15,few,-,TGCGCCAGCAGCTTGGCGGGTGCCGATCTAGGTGGCTACACCTTC,CASSLAGADLGGYTF
TRBV4-1,TRBJ2-7,15,few,-,TGCGCCAGCAGCCAAGAAGTACAGACCTCCTACGAGCAGTACTTC,CASSQEVQTSYEQYF
TRBV27,TRBJ2-5,15,few,-,TGTGCCAGCAGTTTACGCCCTCCGTACCAAGAGACCCAGTACTTC,CASSLRPPYQETQYF
TRBV6-5,TRBJ2-3,15,many,TRBD2,TGTGCCAGCAGTTACTCAGCGGGACGCACAGATACGCAGTATTTT,CASSYSAGRTDTQYF
TRBV5-6,TRBJ2-7,14,few,-,TGTGCCAGCAGCGGCCGGGACGGCCCGTACGAGCAGTACTTC,CASSGRDGPYEQYF
TRBV11-2,TRBJ2-5,15,-,-,TGTGCCAGCAGCCACGTTAGGGGTGACCAAGAGACCCAGTACTTC,CASSHVRGDQETQYF
TRBV15,TRBJ2-1,14,many,-,TGTGCCACCAGCCCCGAGGAGGGGGTGAGTGAGCAGTTCTTC,CATSPEEGVSEQFF
TRBV4-2,TRBJ2-4,18,-,TRBD2,TGTGCCAGCAGCCCCCGCCTCGTGTCAGCGGGAGGGCCACACATTCAGTACTTC,CASSPRLVSAGGPHIQYF
TRBV29-1,TRBJ1-1,10,few,-,TGCAGCGTCCAGAACACTGAAGCTTTCTTT,CSVQNTEAFF
TRBV28,TRBJ1-4,14,many,-,TGTGCCAGCAGTTTCGGGATCGCAGGGGAAAAACTGTTTTTT,CASSFGIAGEKLFF
TRBV5-6,TRBJ2-3,17,-,TRBD2,TGTGCCAGCAGCTTTCGTTCTAGCGGAACCCACACAGATACGCAGTATTTT,CASSFRSSGTHTDTQYF
TRBV28,TRBJ2-1,16,-,-,TGTGCCAGCAGTCCCGAGGGGGACCTGGCCTACAATGAGCAGTTCTTC,CASSPEGDLAYNEQFF